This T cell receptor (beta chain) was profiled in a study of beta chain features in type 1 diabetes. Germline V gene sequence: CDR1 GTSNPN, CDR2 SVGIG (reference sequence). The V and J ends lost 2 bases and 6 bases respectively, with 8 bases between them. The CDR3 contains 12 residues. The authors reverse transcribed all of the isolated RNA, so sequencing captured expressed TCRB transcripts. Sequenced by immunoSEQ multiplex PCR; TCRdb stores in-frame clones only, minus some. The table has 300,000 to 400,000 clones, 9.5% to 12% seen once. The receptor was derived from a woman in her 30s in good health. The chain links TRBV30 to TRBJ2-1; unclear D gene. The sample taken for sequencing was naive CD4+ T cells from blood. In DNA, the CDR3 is TGTGCCTGGAGTCTTGCAGTCAATGAGCAGTTCTTC. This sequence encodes CAWSLAVNEQFF.